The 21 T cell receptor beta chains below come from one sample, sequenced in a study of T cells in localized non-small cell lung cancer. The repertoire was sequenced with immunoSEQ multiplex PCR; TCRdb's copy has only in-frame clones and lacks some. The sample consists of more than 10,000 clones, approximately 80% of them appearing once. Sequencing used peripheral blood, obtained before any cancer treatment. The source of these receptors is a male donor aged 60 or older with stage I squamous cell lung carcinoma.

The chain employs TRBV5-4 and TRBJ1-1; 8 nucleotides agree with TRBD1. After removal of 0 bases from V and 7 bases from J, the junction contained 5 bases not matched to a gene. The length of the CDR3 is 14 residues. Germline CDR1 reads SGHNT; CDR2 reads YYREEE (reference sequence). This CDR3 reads CASSLGQGKREAFF. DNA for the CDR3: TGTGCCAGCAGCTTGGGACAGGGGAAACGTGAAGCTTTCTTT. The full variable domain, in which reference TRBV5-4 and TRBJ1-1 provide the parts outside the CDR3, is ETGVTQSPTHLIKTRGQQVTLRCSSQSGHNTVSWYQQALGQGPQFIFQYYREEENGRGNFPPRFSGLQFPNYSSELNVNALELDDSALYLCASSLGQGKREAFFGQGTRLTVV.

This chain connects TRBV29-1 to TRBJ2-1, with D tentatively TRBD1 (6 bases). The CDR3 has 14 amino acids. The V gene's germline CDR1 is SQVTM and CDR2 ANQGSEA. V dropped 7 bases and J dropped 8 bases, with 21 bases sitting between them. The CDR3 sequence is CSGEGTGLADEQFF. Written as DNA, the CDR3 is TGCAGCGGTGAGGGAACAGGGTTGGCAGATGAGCAGTTCTTC.

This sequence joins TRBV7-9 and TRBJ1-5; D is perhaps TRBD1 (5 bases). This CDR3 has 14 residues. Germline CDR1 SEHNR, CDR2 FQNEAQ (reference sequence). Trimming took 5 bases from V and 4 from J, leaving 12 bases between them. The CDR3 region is CASSLGAENQPQHF. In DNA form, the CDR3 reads TGTGCCAGCAGCCTAGGGGCAGAGAATCAGCCCCAGCATTTT.

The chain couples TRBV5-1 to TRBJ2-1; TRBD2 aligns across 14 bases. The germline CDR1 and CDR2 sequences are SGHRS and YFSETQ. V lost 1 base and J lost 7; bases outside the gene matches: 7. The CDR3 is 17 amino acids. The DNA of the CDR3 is TGCGCCAGCAGCTTGATACCGGGACTAGCGGGAGAAAATGAGCAGTTCTTC. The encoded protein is CASSLIPGLAGENEQFF.

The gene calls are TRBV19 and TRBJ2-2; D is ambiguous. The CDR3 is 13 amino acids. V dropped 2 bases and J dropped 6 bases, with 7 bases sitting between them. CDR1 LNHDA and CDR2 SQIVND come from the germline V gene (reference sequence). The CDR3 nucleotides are TGTGCCAGTAGTATACTAGTACCCGGGGAGCTGTTTTTT. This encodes CASSILVPGELFF.

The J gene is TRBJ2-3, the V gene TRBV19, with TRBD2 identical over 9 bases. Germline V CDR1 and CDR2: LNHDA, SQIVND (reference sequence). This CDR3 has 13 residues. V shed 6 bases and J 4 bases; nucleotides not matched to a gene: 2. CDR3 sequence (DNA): TGTGCCAGTAGGGTAGCGGGAGCAGATACGCAGTATTTT. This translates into CASRVAGADTQYF.

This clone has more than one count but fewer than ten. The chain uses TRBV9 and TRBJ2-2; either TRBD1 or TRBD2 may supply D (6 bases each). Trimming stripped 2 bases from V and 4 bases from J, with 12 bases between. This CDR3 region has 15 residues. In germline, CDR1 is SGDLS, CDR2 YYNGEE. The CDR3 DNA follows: TGTGCCAGCAGCGTTCCGGGGGCGCTCACCGGGGAGCTGTTTTTT. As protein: CASSVPGALTGELFF.

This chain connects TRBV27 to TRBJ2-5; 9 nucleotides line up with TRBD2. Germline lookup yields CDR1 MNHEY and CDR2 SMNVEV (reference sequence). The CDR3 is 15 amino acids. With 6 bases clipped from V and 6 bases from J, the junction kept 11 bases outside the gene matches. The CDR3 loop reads CASSQGLAGMKTQYF. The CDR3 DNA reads TGTGCCAGCAGCCAGGGTCTAGCGGGAATGAAGACCCAGTACTTC.

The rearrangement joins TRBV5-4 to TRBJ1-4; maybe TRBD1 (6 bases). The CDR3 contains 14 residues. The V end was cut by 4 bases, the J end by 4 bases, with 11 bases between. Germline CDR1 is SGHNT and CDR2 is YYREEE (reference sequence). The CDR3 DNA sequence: TGTGCCAGCAGCCAGGACAGACATAATGAAAAACTGTTTTTT. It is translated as CASSQDRHNEKLFF.

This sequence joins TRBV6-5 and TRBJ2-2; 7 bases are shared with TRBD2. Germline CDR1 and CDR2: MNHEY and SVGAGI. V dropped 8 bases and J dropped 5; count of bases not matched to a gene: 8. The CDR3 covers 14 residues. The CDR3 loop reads CASFGGRNTGELFF. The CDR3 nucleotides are TGTGCCAGCTTCGGCGGGAGAAATACCGGGGAGCTGTTTTTT.

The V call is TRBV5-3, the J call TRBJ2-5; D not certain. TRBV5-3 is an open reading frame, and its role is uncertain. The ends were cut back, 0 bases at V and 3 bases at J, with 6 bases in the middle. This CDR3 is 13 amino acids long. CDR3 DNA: TGTGCCAGAAGCTTGGGTTGCGAAGAGACCCAGTACTTC. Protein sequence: CARSLGCEETQYF.

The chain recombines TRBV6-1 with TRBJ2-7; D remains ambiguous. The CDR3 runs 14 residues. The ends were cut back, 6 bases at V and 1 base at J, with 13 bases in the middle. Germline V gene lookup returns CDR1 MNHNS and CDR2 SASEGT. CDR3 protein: CASRDFSRSYEQYF. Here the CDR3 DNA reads TGTGCCAGCAGAGACTTCTCGAGGTCCTACGAGCAGTACTTC.

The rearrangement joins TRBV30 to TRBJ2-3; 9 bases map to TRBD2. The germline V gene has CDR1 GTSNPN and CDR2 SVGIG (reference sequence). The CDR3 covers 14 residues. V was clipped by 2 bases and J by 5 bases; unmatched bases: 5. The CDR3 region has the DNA TGTGCCTGGAGTAGCGGGAGGCCCGAAGATACGCAGTATTTT. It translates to CAWSSGRPEDTQYF.

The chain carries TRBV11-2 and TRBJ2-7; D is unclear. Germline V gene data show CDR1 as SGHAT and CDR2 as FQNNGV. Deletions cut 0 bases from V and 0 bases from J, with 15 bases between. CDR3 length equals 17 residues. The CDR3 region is CASSLEFPSRSSYEQYF. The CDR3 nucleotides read TGTGCCAGCAGCTTAGAATTTCCGAGTCGGTCCTCCTACGAGCAGTACTTC.

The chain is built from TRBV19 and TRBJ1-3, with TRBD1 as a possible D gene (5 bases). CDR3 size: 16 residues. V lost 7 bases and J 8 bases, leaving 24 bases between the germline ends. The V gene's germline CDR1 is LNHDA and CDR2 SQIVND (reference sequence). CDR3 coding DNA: TGTGCCAGTACCACCAGTACAGGAAGCTCTTTCGACACCATATATTTT. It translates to CASTTSTGSSFDTIYF.

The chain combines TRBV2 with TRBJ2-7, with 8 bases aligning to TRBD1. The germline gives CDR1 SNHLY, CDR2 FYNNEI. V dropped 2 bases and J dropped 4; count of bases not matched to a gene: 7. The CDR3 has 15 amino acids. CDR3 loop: CASSEKPDRGYEQYF. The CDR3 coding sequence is TGTGCCAGCAGTGAAAAACCCGACAGGGGTTACGAGCAGTACTTC.

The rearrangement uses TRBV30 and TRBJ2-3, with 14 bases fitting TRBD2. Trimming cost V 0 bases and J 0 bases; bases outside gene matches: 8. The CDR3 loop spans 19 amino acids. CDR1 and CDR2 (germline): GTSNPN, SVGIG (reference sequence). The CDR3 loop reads CAWSVNGLAGGGSTDTQYF. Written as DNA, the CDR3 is TGTGCCTGGAGTGTAAACGGACTAGCGGGAGGTGGGAGCACAGATACGCAGTATTTT.

The CDR3 sequence is CASSQGLAGGPRYNEQFF. CDR3 sequence (DNA): TGTGCCAGCAGCCAAGGACTAGCGGGAGGACCGAGGTACAATGAGCAGTTCTTC. This chain uses TRBV14 with TRBJ2-1, with 13 bases that match TRBD2. The CDR3 length is 18 residues. Germline values: CDR1 SGHDN, CDR2 FVKESK. Unmatched junction bases numbered 7, after V lost 1 base and J lost 4 bases.

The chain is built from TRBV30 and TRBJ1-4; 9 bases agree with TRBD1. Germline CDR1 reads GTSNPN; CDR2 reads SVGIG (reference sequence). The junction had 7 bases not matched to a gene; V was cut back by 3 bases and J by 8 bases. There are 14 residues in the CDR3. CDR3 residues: CAWSPGQGIEKLFF. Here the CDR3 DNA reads TGTGCCTGGAGCCCCGGACAGGGGATCGAAAAACTGTTTTTT.

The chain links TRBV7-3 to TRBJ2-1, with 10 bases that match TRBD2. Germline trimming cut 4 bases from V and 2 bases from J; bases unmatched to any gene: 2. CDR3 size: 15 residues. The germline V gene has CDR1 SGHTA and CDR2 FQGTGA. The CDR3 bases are TGTGCCAGCAGCTATAGCGGGGGGCCCTACAATGAGCAGTTCTTC. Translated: CASSYSGGPYNEQFF.

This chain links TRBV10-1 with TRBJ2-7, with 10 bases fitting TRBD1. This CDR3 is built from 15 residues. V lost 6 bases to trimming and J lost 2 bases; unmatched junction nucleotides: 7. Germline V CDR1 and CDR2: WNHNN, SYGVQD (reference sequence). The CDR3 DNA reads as TGCGCCAGCAGAGCCGGGACAGGGGCGACCTACGAGCAGTACTTC. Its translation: CASRAGTGATYEQYF.